This T cell receptor (beta chain) was sequenced in a study of T cell changes during pregnancy in multiple sclerosis. TCRdb keeps only in-frame clones here, not all; method: immunoSEQ multiplex PCR. The sample carries some 40,000 clones, just over 90% recorded once. Germline values: CDR1 SNHLY, CDR2 FYNNEI. The V gene lost 4 bases and the J gene lost 5 bases, with 15 bases spanning the gap. The CDR3 length is 15 residues. This sequence was found in a female donor with multiple sclerosis, enrolled in a pregnancy study. The rearrangement links TRBV2 to TRBJ1-5, with D possibly TRBD1 on 5 matching bases. Here the sequenced sample was CD4+ T cells from peripheral blood mononuclear cells, taken in the first trimester of pregnancy. Here the CDR3 reads CASSGGGLEHQPQHF. CDR3 nucleotide sequence: TGTGCCAGCAGTGGGGGGGGACTTGAACATCAGCCCCAGCATTTT.